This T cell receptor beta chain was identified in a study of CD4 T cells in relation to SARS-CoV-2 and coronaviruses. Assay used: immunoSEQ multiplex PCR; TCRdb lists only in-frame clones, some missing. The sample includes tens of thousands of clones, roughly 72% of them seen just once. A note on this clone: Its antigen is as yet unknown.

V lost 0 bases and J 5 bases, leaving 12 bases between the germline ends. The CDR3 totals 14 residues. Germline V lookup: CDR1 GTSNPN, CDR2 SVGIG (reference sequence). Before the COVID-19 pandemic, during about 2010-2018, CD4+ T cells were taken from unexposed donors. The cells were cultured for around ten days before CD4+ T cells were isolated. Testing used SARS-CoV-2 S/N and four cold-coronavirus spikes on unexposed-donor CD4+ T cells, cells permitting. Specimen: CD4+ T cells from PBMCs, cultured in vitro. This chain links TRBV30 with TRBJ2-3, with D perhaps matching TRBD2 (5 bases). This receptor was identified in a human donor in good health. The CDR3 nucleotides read TGTGCCTGGAGTGTAGGGCTAGCTGGAGATACGCAGTATTTT. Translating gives CAWSVGLAGDTQYF.